This TCR beta chain was found in a study of molecular identifiers for immune sequencing clone quantification (dated by TCRdb to 2016 to 2019). Some background on the complete study: In a replicate experiment, RNA from roughly 21,000 or 96,000 naive CD8 T cells was split into five aliquots, four of which were sequenced. CD8 T cells were used in a methods study to benchmark molecular-identifier clustering-based TCR repertoire sequencing (MIDCIRS) and TCR RNA copy counting. Points the paper makes about the study in general: When barcode sub-clustering was left out, chimeric consensus sequences inflated TCR diversity, with chimeras reaching as high as 47%. Modeling indicated around 3.2 TCR RNA copies recovered per cell, compared with 9 to 10 by digital PCR, which implies a capture efficiency of approximately 30%. Spiked-in Jurkat TCR RNA (about 10 copies' worth), which is not part of the donor repertoire, was contained in the naive libraries. Clones above 20 RNA copies held over 98% of molecules in CMV-specific effector cells but under 1% in naive cells. Identical TCR molecules sharing a barcode could cause highly expanded clone sizes to be underestimated. Spiked-in Jurkat TCR RNA equivalent to a single cell was reported to be detectable even among approximately 900,000 naive CD8 T cells.

Libraries of naive CD8 T cells were built from around 20,000 to 990,000 sorted cells, with 10%, 30% or 50% of the purified RNA used. Naive CD8 T cells were FACS-sorted as CD8+CD4-CCR7+CD45RA+ on a BD FACSAria II into RLT Plus buffer. Detection sensitivity was tested by spiking Jurkat RNA equal to around 11 TCR copies' worth into samples containing roughly 17,000-1,100,000 naive CD8 T cells. CD8 T cells were enriched using RosetteSep CD8+ T Cell Enrichment Cocktail and Ficoll-Paque, and the enriched cells then underwent ACK red cell lysis. This clonotype showed up just a few times. Its antigen is not yet known. No qualities accompany the bases; no much larger clone lies one base away. Per the germline V gene (reference sequence), SGHNT is the CDR1 and YYREEE is the CDR2. From the cysteine up to the phenylalanine, the CDR3 has a length of 15 residues. Only CDR3 DNA is held: 45 bases, read in frame from base 1. V and J lose 2 bases and 6 bases, and a span of 16 bases separates them.

The library relied on PCR. The sequencer was an Illumina HiSeq 4000. Bulk TCR libraries were made following a previously described method, with the TCR primers given in Table S5. Purification of total RNA was performed with the Qiagen AllPrep DNA/RNA kit. Before any analysis, reads coming from multiple sequencing runs of the same library were combined into one pool. In the authors' own workflow: Only reads with exact TCR constant sequence were kept, trimmed to 150 nt, and grouped by their 12-nt molecular barcodes. Reads within each barcode group were sub-clustered using a 15% Levenshtein threshold, and quality-weighted consensus sequences were constructed for each RNA molecule. Non-functional sequences were discarded, and so were lower-count sequences lying one edit away from another sequence. Based on a fit of two negative binomial distributions, barcode sub-clusters having less than 20% of the maximum read count were discarded. The public reads were run again by TCRdb, first through fastp at Q25 and then through MiXCR, and only productive beta chains were kept. Rows merge per CDR3 protein into single entries with the most common DNA and genes. In this record, the V and J calls reflect TCRdb's handling and not the investigators' own analysis. For this sample the table gives 550,000 to 750,000 distinct CDR3 sequences, of which approximately 20% were detected only once. The ten most abundant clones make up 0.85% to 0.9% of the sample.

The chain links TRBV5-4 with TRBJ2-3; the D segment could be TRBD2, given 6 matching bases. The sample was naive CD8+ T cells from blood, with Jurkat cell RNA spiked in. This specimen's cell subset or site label, interpreted: FACS-sorted CD8+CD4-CCR7+CD45RA+ naive T cells. The sequence was obtained from a human donor in good health. Some libraries in this study had Jurkat cell RNA spiked in. The CDR3 region reads CASSLNSGSGDTQYF. The DNA sequence follows: TGTGCCAGCAGCTTAAATTCCGGGAGTGGGGATACGCAGTATTTT.